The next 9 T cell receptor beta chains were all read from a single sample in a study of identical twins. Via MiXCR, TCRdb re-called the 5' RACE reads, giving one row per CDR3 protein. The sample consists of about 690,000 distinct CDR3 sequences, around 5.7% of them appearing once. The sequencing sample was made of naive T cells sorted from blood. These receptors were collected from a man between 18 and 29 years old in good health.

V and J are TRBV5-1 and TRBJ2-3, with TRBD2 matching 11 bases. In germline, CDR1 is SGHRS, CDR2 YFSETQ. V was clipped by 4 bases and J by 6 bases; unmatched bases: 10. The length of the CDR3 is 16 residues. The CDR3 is CASSPRLAGKPDTQYF. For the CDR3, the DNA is TGCGCCAGCAGCCCTCGACTAGCGGGAAAACCGGATACGCAGTATTTT.

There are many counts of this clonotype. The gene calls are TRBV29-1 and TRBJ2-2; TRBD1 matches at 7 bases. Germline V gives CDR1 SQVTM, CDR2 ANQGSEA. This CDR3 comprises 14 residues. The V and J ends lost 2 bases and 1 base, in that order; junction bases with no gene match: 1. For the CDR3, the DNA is TGCAGCGTTGAAAACAGGGGGAACACCGGGGAGCTGTTTTTT. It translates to CSVENRGNTGELFF.

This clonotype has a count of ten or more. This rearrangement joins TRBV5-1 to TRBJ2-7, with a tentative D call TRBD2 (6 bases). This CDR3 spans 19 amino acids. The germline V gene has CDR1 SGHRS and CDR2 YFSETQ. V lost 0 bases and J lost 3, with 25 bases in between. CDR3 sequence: CASSLGLPSESGPNYEQYF. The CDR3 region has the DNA TGCGCCAGCAGCTTGGGTCTTCCTAGCGAGTCAGGGCCGAACTACGAGCAGTACTTC. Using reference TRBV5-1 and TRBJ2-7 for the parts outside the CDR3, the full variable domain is KAGVTQTPRYLIKTRGQQVTLSCSPISGHRSVSWYQQTPGQGLQFLFEYFSETQRNKGNFPGRFSGRQFSNSRSEMNVSTLELGDSALYLCASSLGLPSESGPNYEQYFGPGTRLTVT.

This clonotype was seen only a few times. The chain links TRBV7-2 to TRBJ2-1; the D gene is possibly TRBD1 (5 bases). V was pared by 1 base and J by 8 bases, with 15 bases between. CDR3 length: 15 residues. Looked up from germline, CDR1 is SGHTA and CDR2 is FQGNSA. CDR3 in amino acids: CASSLVAAGKDEQFF. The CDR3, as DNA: TGTGCCAGCAGCTTAGTGGCGGCAGGGAAGGATGAGCAGTTCTTC.

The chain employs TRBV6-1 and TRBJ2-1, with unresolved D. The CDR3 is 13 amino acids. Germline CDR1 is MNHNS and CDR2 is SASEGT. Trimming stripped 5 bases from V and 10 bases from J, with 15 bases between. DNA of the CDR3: TGTGCCAGCAGTCGCCTTAATTCATGGGAGCAGTTCTTC. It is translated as CASSRLNSWEQFF.

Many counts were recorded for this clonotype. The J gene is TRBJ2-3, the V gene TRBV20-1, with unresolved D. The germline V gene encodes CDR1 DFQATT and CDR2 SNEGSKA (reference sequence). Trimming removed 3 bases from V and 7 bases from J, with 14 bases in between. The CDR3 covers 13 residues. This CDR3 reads CSARKTTTNTQYF. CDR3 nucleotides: TGCAGTGCTAGGAAGACCACCACCAATACGCAGTATTTT.

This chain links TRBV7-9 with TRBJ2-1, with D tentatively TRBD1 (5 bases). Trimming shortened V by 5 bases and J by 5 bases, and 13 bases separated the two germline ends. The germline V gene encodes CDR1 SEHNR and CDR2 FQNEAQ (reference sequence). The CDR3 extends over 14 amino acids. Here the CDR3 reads CASSLFVGHNEQFF. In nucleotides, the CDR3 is TGTGCCAGCAGCCTATTCGTGGGGCACAATGAGCAGTTCTTC.

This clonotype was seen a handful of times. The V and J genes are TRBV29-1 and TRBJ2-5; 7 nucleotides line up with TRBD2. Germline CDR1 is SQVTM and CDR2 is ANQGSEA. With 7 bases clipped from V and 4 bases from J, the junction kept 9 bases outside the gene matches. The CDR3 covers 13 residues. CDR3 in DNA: TGCAGCGGCCGGGACTACCCTTTAGAGACCCAGTACTTC. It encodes CSGRDYPLETQYF.

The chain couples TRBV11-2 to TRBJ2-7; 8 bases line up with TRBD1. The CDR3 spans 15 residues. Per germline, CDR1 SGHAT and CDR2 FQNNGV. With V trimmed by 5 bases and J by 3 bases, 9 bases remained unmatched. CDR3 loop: CASSPDRGTVYEQYV. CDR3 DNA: TGTGCCAGCAGCCCCGACAGGGGCACAGTCTACGAGCAGTACGTC.